This is a list of T cell receptor beta chains from one sample in a study of Graves' ophthalmopathy and Graves' hyperthyroidism. TCRdb reprocessed the multiplex PCR reads via MiXCR and lists one record per CDR3 protein. The sample lists 300,000 to 400,000 distinct CDR3 sequences; roughly 16% were seen once. Material for sequencing was peripheral blood. Receptors originate from an adult man with Graves' ophthalmopathy. Both conserved end residues are part of each CDR3. The D gene is left open where the match is weak. Only part of the rows carry a size: once, few, many, or a class if the clone is expanded.

clone size	D gene	J gene	V gene	CDR3 DNA	CDR3 protein
many	NA	TRBJ1-2	TRBV3-1	TGTGCCAGCAGCCAAGGGATATACAGCTCCTATGGCTACACCTTC	CASSQGIYSSYGYTF
NA	TRBD1	TRBJ2-5	TRBV7-4	TGTGCCAGCAGTGCCCAGGGGGTCGGAGAGACCCAGTACTTC	CASSAQGVGETQYF
NA	TRBD1	TRBJ1-1	TRBV11-1	TGTGCCAGCAGCCCGGAGGGGGACAGGGCGTTCGCTGAAGCTTTCTTT	CASSPEGDRAFAEAFF
NA	NA	TRBJ1-2	TRBV6-1	TGTGCCAGCAGAAAGGGGGGCGGCTATGGCTACACCTTC	CASRKGGGYGYTF
many	TRBD2	TRBJ2-7	TRBV2	TGTGCCAGCTCCGTTGTGGGAGGGGTCTACGAGCAGTACTTC	CASSVVGGVYEQYF
many	TRBD1	TRBJ2-5	TRBV6-1	TGTGCCAGCAGTCCGCCCGGGGACAGGGAGGACTTC	CASSPPGDREDF
many	NA	TRBJ1-6	TRBV4-3	TGCGCCAGCAGCCAAGCAGAGTATTCACCCCTCCACTTT	CASSQAEYSPLHF
once	NA	TRBJ1-1	TRBV6-5	TGTGCCAGCAGTTACAATAGGGACGGGTATGAAGCTTTCTTT	CASSYNRDGYEAFF
once	NA	TRBJ2-7	TRBV20-1	TGCAGTGCCACGGGGCACTCCTACGAGCAGTACTTC	CSATGHSYEQYF
NA	NA	TRBJ2-2	TRBV6-1	TGTGCCAGCGGGAGCCTTACCGGGGAGCTGTTTTTT	CASGSLTGELFF
many	NA	TRBJ1-3	TRBV19	TGTGCCAGTAGCAACGACGGTCTCTCTGGAAACACCATATATTTT	CASSNDGLSGNTIYF
many	NA	TRBJ1-5	TRBV6-1	TGTGCCAGCGTACGGGGGGTGAGCAATCAGCCCCAGCATTTT	CASVRGVSNQPQHF
many	NA	TRBJ1-1	TRBV30	TGTGCCTGGTACAGGGAATGGCACACTGAAGCTTTCTTT	CAWYREWHTEAFF